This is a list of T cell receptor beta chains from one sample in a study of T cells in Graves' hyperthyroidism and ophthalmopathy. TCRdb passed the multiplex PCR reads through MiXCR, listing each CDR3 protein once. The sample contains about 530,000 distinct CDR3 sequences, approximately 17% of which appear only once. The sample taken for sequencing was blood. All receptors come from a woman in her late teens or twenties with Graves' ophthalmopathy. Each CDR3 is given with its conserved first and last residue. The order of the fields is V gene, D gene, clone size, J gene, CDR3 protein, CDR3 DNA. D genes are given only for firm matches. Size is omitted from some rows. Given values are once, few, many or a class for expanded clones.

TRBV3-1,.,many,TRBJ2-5,CASSLLTEHRETQYF,TGTGCCAGCAGTCTCCTAACGGAGCACCGAGAGACCCAGTACTTC
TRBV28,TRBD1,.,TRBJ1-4,CASRPGGTNEKLFF,TGTGCCAGCAGGCCAGGGGGAACTAATGAAAAACTGTTTTTT
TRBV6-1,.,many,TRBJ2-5,CASSEQGSGETQYF,TGTGCCAGCAGTGAACAGGGGTCGGGCGAGACCCAGTACTTC
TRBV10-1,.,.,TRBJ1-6,CASSPSGADNSPLHF,TGCGCCAGCTCCCCGTCAGGGGCGGATAATTCACCCCTCCACTTT
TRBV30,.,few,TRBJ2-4,CAWSVWKAGKNIQYF,TGTGCCTGGAGTGTATGGAAGGCCGGCAAAAACATTCAGTACTTC
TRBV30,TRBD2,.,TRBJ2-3,CAWSGLAGGSTDTQYF,TGTGCCTGGAGTGGACTAGCGGGAGGGAGCACAGATACGCAGTATTTT
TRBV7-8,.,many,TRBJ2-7,CASSLTGLASYEQYF,TGTGCCAGCAGCCTAACAGGGCTCGCGTCCTACGAGCAGTACTTC
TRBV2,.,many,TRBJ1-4,CASSVQGNNEKLFF,TGTGCCAGCAGTGTGCAGGGTAATAATGAAAAACTGTTTTTT
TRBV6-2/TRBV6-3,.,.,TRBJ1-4,CASSYSSGGEKLFF,TGTGCCAGCAGTTATAGTTCAGGAGGTGAAAAACTGTTTTTT
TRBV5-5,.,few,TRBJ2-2,CASSLTDLNTGELFF,TGTGCCAGCAGCTTGACGGACCTGAACACCGGGGAGCTGTTTTTT
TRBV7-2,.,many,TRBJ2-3,CASSLSPGTSTDTQYF,TGTGCCAGCAGCTTATCTCCCGGGACTAGCACAGATACGCAGTATTTT
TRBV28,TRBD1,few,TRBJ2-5,CASSKTGSETQYF,TGTGCCAGCAGTAAGACAGGGTCCGAGACCCAGTACTTC
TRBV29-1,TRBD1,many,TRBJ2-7,CSVEGDRDAYEQYF,TGCAGCGTTGAAGGAGACAGGGACGCCTACGAGCAGTACTTC
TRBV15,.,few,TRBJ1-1,CATSRDLGRWTEAFF,TGTGCCACCAGCAGAGATCTTGGGAGATGGACTGAAGCTTTCTTT
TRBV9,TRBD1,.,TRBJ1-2,CASSVLTGGGYTF,TGTGCCAGCAGCGTCCTGACAGGGGGTGGCTACACCTTC
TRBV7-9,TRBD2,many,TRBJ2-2,CASSRGGSHTGELFF,TGTGCCAGCAGCCGCGGGGGTTCGCACACCGGGGAGCTGTTTTTT
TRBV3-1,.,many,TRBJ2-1,CASSQGNVPYNEQFF,TGTGCCAGCAGCCAAGGGAACGTACCCTACAATGAGCAGTTCTTC